This T cell receptor beta chain derives from a study of cytomegalovirus exposure and HLA in healthy donors. PCR amplification relied on 60 Vbeta primers (plus 13 Jbeta primers). Measured with immunoSEQ multiplex PCR; TCRdb has only the in-frame clones, and not every one. In the table there are under 200,000 clones, roughly 80% of which are singletons. The study, taken as a whole, reports: Confirmation in vitro established that a few CMV-associated chains were specific for CMV antigens. Researchers reported in a later analysis that a missense DCLRE1C variant was tied to TCR beta V- and J-gene trimming. Per a later analysis, under 20,000 TCR beta sequences showed association with HLA alleles at 0.05 false discovery rate.

This clone has a handful of counts. The target antigen is unknown. Germline CDR1 is SGHRS and CDR2 is YFSETQ. The CDR3 covers 13 residues. The sequence was obtained from a middle-aged man in good health and CMV-seronegative. The rearrangement joins TRBV5-1 to TRBJ2-5; D is perhaps TRBD2 (5 bases). The J call is in doubt because the DNA end fits TRBJ2-7 better. What was sequenced was PBMCs. The CDR3 protein is CASSNQGSHEQYF. CDR3 nucleotide sequence: TGCGCCAGCAGCAACCAAGGGAGCCACGAGCAGTACTTC.